This T cell receptor beta chain derives from a study of Graves' ophthalmopathy and Graves' hyperthyroidism. A remark on this clonotype: Its target is not known.

Germline V gives CDR1 MNHNS, CDR2 SASEGT. This CDR3 is built from 16 residues. Deletions cut 1 base from V and 9 bases from J, with 16 bases between. RNA transcripts provided the template for amplifying TCR beta CDR3 regions. First-round RT-PCR used HTBI primers; second-round multiplex PCR followed. TCRdb analysed the multiplex PCR reads with MiXCR anew, one entry per CDR3 protein. The sample lists about 600,000 distinct CDR3 sequences, roughly 40% seen once, with 3.5% to 5% in the top ten. Study results and limitations: Ophthalmopathy progression was predicted with about 67% sensitivity and 72% to 75% specificity. The blood repertoire also included most expanded thyroid clonotypes above 0.001 frequency. Using 13 signatures, a model distinguished ophthalmopathy from stable hyperthyroidism, reaching around 86% sensitivity and about 81% specificity.

The receptor was isolated from an adult man with Graves' hyperthyroidism. Material for sequencing was peripheral blood or thyroid tissue (not recorded which). This chain uses TRBV6-1 with TRBJ1-6; D is possibly TRBD1 (6 bases). Here the CDR3 reads CASSEEVNRESSPLHF. CDR3 bases: TGTGCCAGCAGTGAAGAGGTGAACAGGGAGAGTTCACCCCTCCACTTT.